The TCR beta chain under discussion was sequenced for a study of beta chain features in type 1 diabetes (dated by TCRdb to 2017 to 2018). Study-level background: No differences in mean age, gender distribution, total cell number or subset yield were found between patients and healthy donors. Naive and central memory subsets were obtained from all 30 or so donors, but regulatory and stem cell-like memory subsets were isolated from only 8 patients and 8 healthy donors. A total of 90 million to 130 million sorted cells were examined across all samples, and a strong correlation was observed between cell number per subset and RNA yield. The study compared TCRB repertoires of sorted circulating CD4+ T cell subsets between recently diagnosed type 1 diabetes patients and matched healthy donors.

The entire isolated RNA was reverse transcribed using the High Capacity cDNA Reverse Transcription Kit, and thus expressed TCRB transcripts were sequenced. Naive, central memory and regulatory T cell samples underwent deep immunoSEQ sequencing, averaging around 4 million total reads per sample. Sorted cells were lysed in RLT buffer and RNA was extracted with DNase-treated RNeasy Micro or Mini kits, depending on cell number. Each cell subset was processed separately to prevent cross-contamination, with patient and healthy donor samples processed together. Using the immunoSEQ multiplex PCR, TCRB sequences were amplified from cDNA into 87-bp fragments spanning the CDR3 region. Amplicons were sequenced on the Illumina HiSeq platform. For the original study's pipeline: Synthetic template baselines were used to correct PCR bias computationally, reads within Hamming distance 2 were collapsed, and singletons that could not be merged were discarded. Reads were aligned against IMGT to assign V, D and J genes, CDR3 length and insertions or deletions at six rearrangement sites. Within each subset, clonotype counts were normalized to sorted cell number, and only after that were true diversity and Gini coefficients computed with the tcR R package. The overlap coefficient, calculated on TCRB nucleotide sequences, was used to quantify repertoire sharing. In TCRdb, the immuneACCESS table is reduced to in-frame sequences with V and J assigned. These tables do not hold every clone; where another copy was compared, an unresolved V gene accounts for under half, and the others remain unexplained. V and J calls and clone size are as listed in that table; D and trimming were resolved from the DNA. This sample has almost 350,000 clones in its table, and 9.3% of those were observed once. Of the sample, over 0.95% falls within the top ten clones.

General findings and caveats noted by the study authors: Only small numbers of individuals were included in the HLA sub-analyses, which left unresolved whether HLA type had any influence on TCRB rearrangement. Fewer insertions and more nucleotide deletions at VDJ recombination sites were observed in patients with type 1 diabetes, implying thymic rearrangement abnormalities. Naive, central memory and regulatory TCRB repertoires appeared more similar among patients than among healthy donors. PCR might favor shorter templates, but patient and control samples were amplified and corrected together, so any skew would affect both groups equally. Because cDNA was sequenced instead of genomic DNA, highly expressing activated cells could be over-represented, though the groups showed no difference in activation or CD3 levels. Type 1 diabetes patients showed a moderate but significant shortening of TCRB CDR3 length in all four CD4+ subsets.

Via the germline V gene, CDR1 is SGHRS and CDR2 YFSETQ. Cut back by 0 bases and 5 bases, the V and J ends lie 14 bases apart. Including cysteine and phenylalanine, the CDR3 has 15 amino acids. Left in the record is the CDR3 DNA by itself, 45 bases read in frame from the first base. This clone has only a few counts. What antigen it recognizes has not been identified. No base qualities exist here, and no much larger clone lies one base off it. Each donor gave one peripheral blood draw, roughly 0.12 L on average, collected into heparinised tubes. Naive, central memory, regulatory and stem cell-like memory CD4+ T cells were sorted on a BD FACSAria II using a panel including CD45RO, CCR7, CD25, CD127, CD95 and CD27. A purity above 98% was achieved for all sorted populations. Right away, PBMCs were isolated by Lymphoprep density gradient centrifugation and were stained directly, with no culture step. To minimize batch effects, samples were stained and sorted in pairs, one healthy donor with one patient per experiment.

The sequence links TRBV5-1 to TRBJ1-2, with the D gene not clear enough to name. The TCR originated in a young man with type 1 diabetes. The sequencing sample was made of central memory CD4+ T cells from blood. DNA sequence: TGCGCCAGCAGCTTGGCCGGGGAGCCCGCTTATGGCTACACCTTC. This sequence encodes CASSLAGEPAYGYTF.